Below, 9 T cell receptor beta chains from the same sample are listed, as sequenced in a study of T cells in Graves' hyperthyroidism and ophthalmopathy. Amplification of TCR beta CDR3 regions used RNA as the template. The TCR CDR3 was amplified in a first-round RT-PCR using the HTBI primer set. TCRdb ran MiXCR on the multiplex PCR reads and lists one entry per CDR3 protein. The repertoire holds some 370,000 distinct CDR3 sequences, with over 11% as singletons. Material: blood. The receptors were gathered from a man aged 50 or older with Graves' ophthalmopathy.

This clonotype was recorded many times. V gene TRBV20-1 combines with J gene TRBJ2-5, with 10 bases fitting TRBD2. The V gene end was trimmed by 6 bases and the J gene end by 0 bases; junction bases not matched to a gene: 7. This CDR3 has 15 amino acids. CDR1 DFQATT and CDR2 SNEGSKA come from the germline V gene (reference sequence). The CDR3 DNA follows: TGCAGTGCGACGATACTAGCGGGGCACCAAGAGACCCAGTACTTC. Translating it yields CSATILAGHQETQYF.

This clonotype was detected only a few times. V usage is TRBV6-1 and J usage is TRBJ1-5; no definite D call. This CDR3 is 15 amino acids long. Between the trimmed V and J ends, which lost 6 bases and 5 bases, there was a span of 17 bases. In germline, CDR1 is MNHNS, CDR2 SASEGT. The CDR3 DNA reads TGTGCCAGCAGACATACGACCGGGAACTATCAGCCCCAGCATTTT. Protein product: CASRHTTGNYQPQHF.

This clonotype was counted at least ten times. J is TRBJ2-2 and V is TRBV28; D is possibly TRBD1 (6 bases). Germline V CDR1 and CDR2: MDHEN, SYDVKM. V was shortened by 6 bases and J by 4 bases, with 12 bases between the two germline ends. CDR3 length: 14 amino acids. CDR3 in amino acids: CASRPGHSTGELFF. The CDR3 coding sequence is TGTGCCAGCAGGCCGGGACACTCCACCGGGGAGCTGTTTTTT.

This clonotype appeared a few times. The J gene is TRBJ1-4, the V gene TRBV20-1; possible D gene TRBD1, 5 bases. The CDR3 covers 13 residues. Trimming pared 0 bases from V and 7 bases from J, leaving 9 bases between. CDR1 DFQATT and CDR2 SNEGSKA come from the germline V gene (reference sequence). CDR3 sequence: CSARDQGLEKLFF. The CDR3 bases are TGCAGTGCTAGAGATCAGGGTCTTGAAAAACTGTTTTTT.

At least ten counts were recorded for this clonotype. This chain links TRBV30 with TRBJ1-2, with D possibly TRBD1 on 5 matching bases. Germline V gene data show CDR1 as GTSNPN and CDR2 as SVGIG (reference sequence). Trimming stripped 0 bases from V and 3 bases from J, with 8 bases between. The CDR3 sequence is 13 residues long. The CDR3 DNA reads as TGTGCCTGGAGTGTTACAGGCTACTATGGCTACACCTTC. Its translation is CAWSVTGYYGYTF.

V and J are TRBV11-2 and TRBJ2-7; 9 bases agree with TRBD2. CDR1 and CDR2 (germline): SGHAT, FQNNGV. V shed 9 bases, J shed 3 bases, and the junction held 15 bases outside the gene matches. The CDR3 spans 16 residues. The CDR3 bases are TGTGCCAGTAGTATGAGGCCTAGCGGGGTTTACTACGAGCAGTACTTC. Translating gives CASSMRPSGVYYEQYF.

The V and J genes are TRBV7-2 and TRBJ2-2; 7 positions agree with TRBD2. The length of the CDR3 is 15 residues. V shed 4 bases and J 0 bases; nucleotides not matched to a gene: 2. Germline values: CDR1 SGHTA, CDR2 FQGNSA. The CDR3 loop reads CASSSSGANTGELFF. The CDR3 nucleotides are TGTGCCAGCAGCTCTAGCGGAGCGAACACCGGGGAGCTGTTTTTT. The variable domain in full, with the rest retrieved from reference TRBV7-2 and TRBJ2-2, is GAGVSQSPSNKVTEKGKDVELRCDPISGHTALYWYRQSLGQGLEFLIYFQGNSAPDKSGLPSDRFSAERTGGSVSTLTIQRTQQEDSAVYLCASSSSGANTGELFFGEGSRLTVL.

This clonotype has ten or more counts. The gene calls are TRBV7-9 and TRBJ2-7; D possibly corresponds to TRBD2 (6 bases). This CDR3 is 16 amino acids long. The V gene lost 0 bases and the J gene lost 0 bases, with 12 bases spanning the gap. CDR1 is SEHNR, CDR2 FQNEAQ, per germline (reference sequence). The CDR3: CASSLAGGEGSYEQYF. In nucleotides, the CDR3 is TGTGCCAGCAGCTTAGCCGGGGGAGAGGGCTCCTACGAGCAGTACTTC.

This clonotype came up many times. V usage is TRBV2 and J usage is TRBJ2-2, with TRBD1 matching 8 bases. The germline V gene has CDR1 SNHLY and CDR2 FYNNEI. J lost 4 bases, V lost 6 bases, and 7 bases had no gene match. The CDR3 covers 15 residues. CDR3 in DNA: TGTGCCAGCAGGGGACAGGTCCAGGGCACCGGGGAGCTGTTTTTT. Amino acids: CASRGQVQGTGELFF.